This T cell receptor (beta chain) is drawn from a study of T cells in Graves' hyperthyroidism and ophthalmopathy (dated by TCRdb to between 2017 and 2020). At the level of the whole study: Peripheral blood was sampled at the time of initial diagnosis, prior to any treatment. A discovery cohort of approximately 97 patients, about 44 with Graves' ophthalmopathy and approximately 55 with stable Graves' hyperthyroidism, was used to find distinguishing TCR V-J signatures. The paper describes TCR Vbeta CDR3 sequencing of 135 peripheral blood samples, made up of around 41 ophthalmopathy patients, 70 to 75 hyperthyroidism patients and 17 progressor patients. The study also compared thyroid tissue and blood T-cell repertoires from several Graves' hyperthyroidism patients. After sampling, hyperthyroidism patients received methimazole starting at 30 mg daily, and ophthalmopathy patients received high-dose intravenous methylprednisolone. For training and testing, the roughly 93 patients in the discovery cohort were randomly divided in a 7:3 ratio. Prospective prediction of ophthalmopathy was tested in an independent validation cohort of 18 to 20 hyperthyroidism patients and 17 patients who later progressed to ophthalmopathy. Points the paper makes about the study in general: In validation, the model predicted progression to ophthalmopathy a median of about 6.8 months before onset, with roughly 68% sensitivity and around 76% specificity. Most expanded thyroid clonotypes (frequency above 0.001) were also found in blood, which suggests that blood repertoires may mirror thyroid immune responses. A 13 V-J signature model separated ophthalmopathy from stable hyperthyroidism, with just over 85% sensitivity and about 81% specificity in cross-validation and 80%/75% in testing. No statistical method was used to set the sample size in advance, and investigators knew the group allocation.

TCR beta CDR3 regions were amplified from RNA transcripts. For the first round of RT-PCR on the TCR CDR3, the HTBI primer set was used together with the Qiagen OneStep RT-PCR kit. The libraries were constructed in a second round of multiplex PCR and then size-selected and purified. Libraries were sequenced paired-end with 100 bp reads on an Illumina HiSeq2000. Regarding the original processing steps: SOAPnuke was used to process the raw data, with reads discarded if the reads contained adapters or uncalled bases, had a mean Phred below 15, or lacked an exact constant-primer or identifier match. High-quality paired reads were merged using COPE v1.2.5, and each unique nucleotide sequence was defined as a clonotype. MiTCR v1.1 was used to align the clonotypes against IMGT TRBV, TRBD and TRBJ reference segments. The analysis included only V-J combinations with a frequency above 0.0001, which together covered 98% to 99.2% of the repertoires. A TCS score was defined as the ratio between F50 (clonal expansion) and ExV (chaos), using BLOSUM62-based TCRdist between CDR3 peptides within each V-J. Welch's t-statistics and random forest reduced around 510 V-J features to 10 to 15, which were used in a naive Bayes classifier (R e1071). Starting from the raw public reads, TCRdb applied fastp trimming at Q25, assembled clones with MiXCR and retained in-frame beta chains. Every CDR3 protein is listed once, alongside the most common genes and DNA of its rows. The authors' filters were not applied to this entry. For this sample there are 490,000 or so distinct CDR3 sequences; less than 25% appear just once. The ten most abundant clones make up under 55% of the sample.

Ophthalmopathy patients had moderately to severely active disease, with a Clinical Activity Score of 3 or more, a NOSPECS grade of 4 or more, and a disease duration of less than 3 months. The study excluded patients with uncontrolled infections, other autoimmune diseases, pregnancy or lactation. Diagnoses relied on clinical symptoms, serum thyroxine and TRAb, thyroid ultrasound and orbital computed tomography. PBMCs were separated from approximately 9.9 ml of fresh peripheral blood using Ficoll-Paque density gradient centrifugation. Trizol reagent was used to extract total RNA, and RNA quality was then checked on an Agilent 2100 Bioanalyzer. On this clonotype itself: What this receptor recognizes is not known. The record has no base qualities; no much larger clone is one base away.

The germline V gene (reference sequence) supplies CDR1 LNHDA and CDR2 SQIVND. Clipping removes 3 bases from V and 4 bases from J, with 9 as the unmatched junction base count. From its cysteine to its phenylalanine, the CDR3 spans 16 amino acids. Only the CDR3 DNA is retained, 48 bases long and in frame from the first base. The clonotype originates from a woman aged 70 to 79 with Graves' ophthalmopathy. This chain is built from TRBV19 and TRBJ2-7; 10 central bases correspond to TRBD2. The sample consisted of blood. Read as DNA, the sequence is TGTGCCAGTAGTATCACTAGCGGGAAGTCCGTGTACGAGCAGTACTTC. Translated, this is CASSITSGKSVYEQYF.